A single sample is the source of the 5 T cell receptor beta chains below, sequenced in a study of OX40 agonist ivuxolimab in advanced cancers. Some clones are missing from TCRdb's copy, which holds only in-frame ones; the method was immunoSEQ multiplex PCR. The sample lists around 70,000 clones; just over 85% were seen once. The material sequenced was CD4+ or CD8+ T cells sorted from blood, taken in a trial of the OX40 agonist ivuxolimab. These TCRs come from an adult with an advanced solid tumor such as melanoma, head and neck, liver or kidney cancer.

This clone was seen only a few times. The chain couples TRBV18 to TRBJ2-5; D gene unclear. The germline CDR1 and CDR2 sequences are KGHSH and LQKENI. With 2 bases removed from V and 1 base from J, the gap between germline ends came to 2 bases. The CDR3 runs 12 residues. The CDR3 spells CASSPAQETQYF. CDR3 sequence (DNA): TGTGCCAGCTCACCAGCCCAAGAGACCCAGTACTTC.

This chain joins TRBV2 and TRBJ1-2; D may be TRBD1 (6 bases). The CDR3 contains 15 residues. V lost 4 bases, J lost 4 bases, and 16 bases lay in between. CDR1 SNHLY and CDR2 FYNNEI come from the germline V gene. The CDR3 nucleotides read TGTGCCAGCAGTGTATTGTCAGGGGAAACCTATGGCTACACCTTC. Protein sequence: CASSVLSGETYGYTF.

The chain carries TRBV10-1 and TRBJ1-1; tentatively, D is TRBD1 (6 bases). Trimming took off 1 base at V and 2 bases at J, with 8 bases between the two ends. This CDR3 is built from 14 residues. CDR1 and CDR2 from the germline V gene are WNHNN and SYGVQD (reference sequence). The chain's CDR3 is CASSEYRENTEAFF. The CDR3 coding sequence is TGCGCCAGCAGTGAGTACAGGGAAAACACTGAAGCTTTCTTT.

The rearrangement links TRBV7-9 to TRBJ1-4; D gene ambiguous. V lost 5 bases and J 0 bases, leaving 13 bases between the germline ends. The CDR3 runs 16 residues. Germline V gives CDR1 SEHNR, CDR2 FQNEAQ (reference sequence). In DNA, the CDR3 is TGTGCCAGCAGCAAAGAAGGGCACTCAACTAATGAAAAACTGTTTTTT. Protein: CASSKEGHSTNEKLFF. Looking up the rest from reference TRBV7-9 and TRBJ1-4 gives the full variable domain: DTGVSQNPRHKITKRGQNVTFRCDPISEHNRLYWYRQTLGQGPEFLTYFQNEAQLEKSRLLSDRFSAERPKGSFSTLEIQRTEQGDSAMYLCASSKEGHSTNEKLFFGSGTQLSVL.

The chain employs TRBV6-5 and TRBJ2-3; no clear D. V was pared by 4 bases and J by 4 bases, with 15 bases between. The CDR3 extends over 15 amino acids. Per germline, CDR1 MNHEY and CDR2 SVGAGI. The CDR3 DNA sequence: TGTGCCAGCAGTTCCGCGGCGTTGGGATCAGATACGCAGTATTTT. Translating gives CASSSAALGSDTQYF.